This T cell receptor (beta chain) was sequenced for a study of CD4+ T cells in melanoma. Study-wide findings and caveats: A reported correlation linked neoantigen-specific CD4+ T cells to CD8+, macrophage and B cell function. In melanoma, neoantigen-specific CD4+ T cells reportedly differed in differentiation state.

Sequencing used immunoSEQ multiplex PCR; TCRdb keeps in-frame clones, though not all of them. The repertoire holds around 110,000 clones, 92% seen once, with 2.5% to 3.5% in the top ten. With 4 bases removed from V and 4 bases from J, the gap between germline ends came to 16 bases. Germline CDR1 MGHRA, CDR2 YSYEKL. The CDR3 is 15 residues long. In its sample, this clone was seen once. Its specificity is not known. The specimen sequenced was peripheral blood. This receptor was taken from a human donor with melanoma. The chain has TRBV4-1 and TRBJ1-1; D possibly corresponds to TRBD1 (6 bases). CDR3 in amino acids: CASSRSPGTSTEAFF. CDR3 bases: TGCGCCAGCAGCCGAAGCCCGGGGACATCCACTGAAGCTTTCTTT.